This TCR beta chain emerged from a study of cytomegalovirus exposure and HLA in healthy donors. Findings and caveats of the study: In a later analysis, an Asian-associated ancestry cluster reportedly showed fewer N-insertions than the roughly 730-donor mean.

Details on this clone: Its antigen is still unknown.

Germline CDR1 reads SEHNR; CDR2 reads FQNEAQ (reference sequence). This CDR3 contains 12 residues. V lost 5 bases and J 5 bases, leaving 8 bases between the germline ends. In the PCR, 60 Vbeta and 13 Jbeta primers were used. The table came from immunoSEQ multiplex PCR; TCRdb's copy has only in-frame clones and leaves some out. This table has about 130,000 clones, roughly 80% appearing once. This clonotype was sampled from a middle-aged woman in good health and CMV-seronegative. This chain joins TRBV7-9 and TRBJ2-3; tentatively, D is TRBD2 (6 bases). Input material: PBMCs. The chain's CDR3 is CASSRRGDTQYF. The CDR3, as DNA: TGTGCCAGCAGCCGGCGGGGAGATACGCAGTATTTT.